The text below deals with one T cell receptor (beta chain). Its antigen is currently unknown. The data were taken from a study of regulatory T cells in long-lasting Graves disease. Sample time point: persistent/refractory GD, antithyroid drugs over 5 years with positive TRAb. RNA isolated from PBMCs was used to make the TCR library. Trimming took 9 bases from V and 6 from J, leaving 14 bases between them. CDR3 length: 12 amino acids. The germline V gene encodes CDR1 LNHDA and CDR2 SQIVND (reference sequence). Study-level points and caveats: The persistent group shared around 3,000 public clonotypes, more than the approximately 880 shared by new patients. It is possible that accuracy was reduced by the small size of the sample. Persistent Graves' patients showed reduced TCR diversity versus newly diagnosed patients.

Building the TCR beta libraries relied on iRepertoire HTBI primers, and CDR3 regions underwent Arm-PCR. One entry per CDR3 protein, called by TCRdb with MiXCR from the multiplex PCR reads. This table holds a few hundred thousand distinct CDR3 sequences, around 21% found once. The sequencing here drew on peripheral blood mononuclear cells (PBMCs), taken when the disease was refractory, from a patient treated with antithyroid drugs. The clonotype comes from a female donor with Graves disease. The rearrangement links TRBV19 to TRBJ1-1, with D possibly matching TRBD1 (6 bases). The DNA of the CDR3 is TGTGCCAGCTTCGACAGGTCCTCTGAAGCTTTCTTT. Translation: CASFDRSSEAFF.